This T cell receptor (beta chain) was captured by sequencing in a study of blood T cells in healthy people across ages. PCR was performed a second time for roughly 7 to 11 cycles using a sample-barcoded 5' primer and a J-beta primer mix. TCRdb independently ran MiXCR on the 5' RACE reads; one entry per CDR3 protein. Of 1,100,000 or so distinct CDR3 sequences detected, 35% to 50% appear once; the ten largest clones hold around 18%. Losses at the gene ends were 8 bases for V and 5 bases for J; bases not matched to a gene: 12. CDR3 length: 15 residues. In its sample, this clonotype was seen a few times. Its antigen remains unknown. Overall study findings and caveats: Naive T cell percentage showed a strong correlation with the diversity of TCR beta. In older individuals, TCR beta diversity per million T cells was lower, falling roughly linearly with age.

The chain couples TRBV12-3 or TRBV12-4 to TRBJ2-3, with TRBD1 matching over 8 bases. The clonotype was recovered from a woman aged 55-70 years in good health. The sample comprised blood. DNA for the CDR3: TGTGCCAGCGGATTCACAGGGGGTTTAGGAGATACGCAGTATTTT. The encoded protein is CASGFTGGLGDTQYF.